The following is a T cell receptor beta chain sequence with its context. Measured with immunoSEQ multiplex PCR; TCRdb has only the in-frame clones, and not every one. The data hold under 50,000 clones, with just over 90% observed a single time. This sample was taken from a study of T cell changes during pregnancy in multiple sclerosis. The CDR3 is made up of 12 amino acids. V lost 8 bases and J 10 bases, leaving 14 bases between the germline ends. Looked up from germline, CDR1 is MDHEN and CDR2 is SYDVKM. The TCR originated in a female donor in good health, enrolled as a control in a pregnancy study. The sample in question was CD4+ T cells from peripheral blood mononuclear cells, obtained in the first trimester of pregnancy. The rearrangement uses TRBV28 and TRBJ1-4; D unresolved. CDR3 coding DNA: TGTGCCAGCCAGGAGGGTGGAGGAAAACTGTTTTTT. Translating gives CASQEGGGKLFF.